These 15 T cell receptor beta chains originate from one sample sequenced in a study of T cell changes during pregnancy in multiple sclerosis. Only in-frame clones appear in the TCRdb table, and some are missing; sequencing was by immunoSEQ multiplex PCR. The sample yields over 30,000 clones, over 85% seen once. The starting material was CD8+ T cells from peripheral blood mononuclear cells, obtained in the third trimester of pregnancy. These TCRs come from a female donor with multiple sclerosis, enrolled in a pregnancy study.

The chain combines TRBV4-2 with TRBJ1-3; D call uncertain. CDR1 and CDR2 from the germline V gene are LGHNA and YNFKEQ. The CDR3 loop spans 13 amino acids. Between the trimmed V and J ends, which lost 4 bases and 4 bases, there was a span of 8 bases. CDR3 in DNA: TGTGCCAGCAGCCCCCGAGGGGGAAACACCATATATTTT. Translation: CASSPRGGNTIYF.

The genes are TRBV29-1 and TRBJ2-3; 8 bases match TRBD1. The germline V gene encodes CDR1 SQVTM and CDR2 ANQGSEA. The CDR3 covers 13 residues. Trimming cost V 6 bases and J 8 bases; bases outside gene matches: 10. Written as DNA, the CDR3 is TGCAGCGTCACCACGGACAGGGCGCGTACGCAGTATTTT. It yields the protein CSVTTDRARTQYF.

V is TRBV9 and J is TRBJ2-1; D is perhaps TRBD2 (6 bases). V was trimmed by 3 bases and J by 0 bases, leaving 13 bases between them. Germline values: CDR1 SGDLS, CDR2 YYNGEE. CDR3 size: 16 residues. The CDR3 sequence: CASSAQHGSSYNEQFF. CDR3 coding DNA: TGTGCCAGCAGCGCACAGCACGGGAGCTCCTACAATGAGCAGTTCTTC.

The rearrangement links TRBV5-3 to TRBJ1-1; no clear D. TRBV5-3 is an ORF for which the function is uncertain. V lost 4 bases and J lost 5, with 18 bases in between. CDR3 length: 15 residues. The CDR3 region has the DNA TGTGCCAGAAGCCACCAGCGGCCCGTTGGGACTGAAGCTTTCTTT. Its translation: CARSHQRPVGTEAFF.

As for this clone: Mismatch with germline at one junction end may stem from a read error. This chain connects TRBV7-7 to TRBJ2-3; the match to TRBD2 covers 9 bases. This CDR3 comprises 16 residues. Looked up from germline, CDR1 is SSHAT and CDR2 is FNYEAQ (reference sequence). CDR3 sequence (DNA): TGTGCTAGCAGCTTATTAGCGGGGGCTAGCACAGATACGCAGTATTTT. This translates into CASSLLAGASTDTQYF.

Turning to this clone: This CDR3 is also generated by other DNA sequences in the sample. The CDR3 nucleotides are TGCGCCAGCAGCTTGGGTCCGGGTACTGAAGCTTTCTTT. Translation: CASSLGPGTEAFF. The rearrangement uses TRBV5-1 and TRBJ1-1; unclear D gene. V was pared by 0 bases and J by 5 bases, with 8 bases between. CDR1 SGHRS and CDR2 YFSETQ come from the germline V gene. The CDR3 sequence is 13 residues long. Based on the CDR3 plus reference TRBV5-1 and TRBJ1-1, the full variable domain is KAGVTQTPRYLIKTRGQQVTLSCSPISGHRSVSWYQQTPGQGLQFLFEYFSETQRNKGNFPGRFSGRQFSNSRSEMNVSTLELGDSALYLCASSLGPGTEAFFGQGTRLTVV.

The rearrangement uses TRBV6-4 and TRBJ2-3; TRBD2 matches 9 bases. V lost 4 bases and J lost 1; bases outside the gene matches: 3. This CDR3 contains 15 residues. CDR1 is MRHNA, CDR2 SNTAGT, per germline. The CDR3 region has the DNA TGTGCCAGCAGTGCGGCTAGCGGGGGCACAGATACGCAGTATTTT. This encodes CASSAASGGTDTQYF.

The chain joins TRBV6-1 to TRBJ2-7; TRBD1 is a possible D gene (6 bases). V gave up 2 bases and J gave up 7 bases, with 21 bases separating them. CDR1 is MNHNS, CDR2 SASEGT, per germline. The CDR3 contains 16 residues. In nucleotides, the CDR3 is TGTGCCAGCAGTGAAAGGGGGACCTATTTACCGGTGGAGCAGTACTTC. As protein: CASSERGTYLPVEQYF.

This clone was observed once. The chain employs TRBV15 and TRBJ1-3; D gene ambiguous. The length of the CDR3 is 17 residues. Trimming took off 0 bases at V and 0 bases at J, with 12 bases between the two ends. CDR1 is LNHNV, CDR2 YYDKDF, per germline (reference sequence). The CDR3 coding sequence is TGTGCCACCAGCAGAGATTTAACGTCGAGCTCTGGAAACACCATATATTTT. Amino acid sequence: CATSRDLTSSSGNTIYF.

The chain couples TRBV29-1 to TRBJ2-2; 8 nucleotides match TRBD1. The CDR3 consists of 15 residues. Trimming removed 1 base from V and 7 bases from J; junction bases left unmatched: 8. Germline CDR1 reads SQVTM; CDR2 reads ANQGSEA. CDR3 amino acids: CSVEVITGGLGELFF. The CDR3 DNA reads TGCAGCGTTGAAGTCATCACAGGGGGTCTCGGGGAGCTGTTTTTT.

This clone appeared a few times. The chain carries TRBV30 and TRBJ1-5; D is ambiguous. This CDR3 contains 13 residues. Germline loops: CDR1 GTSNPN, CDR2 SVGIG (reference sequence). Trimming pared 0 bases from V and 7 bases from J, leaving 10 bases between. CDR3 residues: CAWSVQSGQPQHF. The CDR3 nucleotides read TGTGCCTGGAGTGTACAGTCAGGACAGCCCCAGCATTTT.

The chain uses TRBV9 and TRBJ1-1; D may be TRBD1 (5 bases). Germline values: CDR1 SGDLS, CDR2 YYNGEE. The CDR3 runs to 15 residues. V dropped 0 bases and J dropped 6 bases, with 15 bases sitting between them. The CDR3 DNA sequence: TGTGCCAGCAGCGTAGTGGGAGGGGCGGCGGCTGAAGCTTTCTTT. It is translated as CASSVVGGAAAEAFF.

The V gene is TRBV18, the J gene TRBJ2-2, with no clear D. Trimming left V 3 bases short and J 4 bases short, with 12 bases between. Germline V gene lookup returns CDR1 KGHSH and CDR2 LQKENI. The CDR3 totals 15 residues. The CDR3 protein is CASSPAPRSTGELFF. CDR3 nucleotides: TGTGCCAGCTCACCCGCCCCCAGGTCCACCGGGGAGCTGTTTTTT. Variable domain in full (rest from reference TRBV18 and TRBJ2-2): NAGVMQNPRHLVRRRGQEARLRCSPMKGHSHVYWYRQLPEEGLKFMVYLQKENIIDESGMPKERFSAEFPKEGPSILRIQQVVRGDSAAYFCASSPAPRSTGELFFGEGSRLTVL.

This CDR3 is CASSQGTGGAGANVLTF. CDR3 nucleotides: TGCGCCAGCAGCCAAGGGACAGGGGGCGCTGGGGCCAACGTCCTGACTTTC. The chain uses TRBV4-3 and TRBJ2-6, with 11 bases matching TRBD1. There are 17 residues in the CDR3. CDR1 LGHNA and CDR2 YSLEER come from the germline V gene. Unmatched junction bases numbered 1, after V lost 1 base and J lost 2 bases.

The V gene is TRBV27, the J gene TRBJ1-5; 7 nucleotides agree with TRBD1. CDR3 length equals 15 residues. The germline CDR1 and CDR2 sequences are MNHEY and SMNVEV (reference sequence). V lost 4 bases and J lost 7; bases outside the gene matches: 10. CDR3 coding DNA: TGTGCCAGCAGTTCCACCGAGGGGGCATGGCAGCCCCAGCATTTT. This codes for CASSSTEGAWQPQHF.